This TCR beta chain was captured by sequencing in a study of early T cells in non-severe SARS-CoV-2 infection. TCRdb re-called the 5' RACE reads through MiXCR, storing one row per CDR3 protein. The sample gives about 86,000 distinct CDR3 sequences, roughly an eighth of which show up once; about 7.5% is in the top ten. This CDR3 comprises 16 residues. CDR1 and CDR2 from the germline V gene are LGHDT and YNNKEL (reference sequence). With 0 bases removed from V and 4 bases from J, the gap between germline ends came to 15 bases. The sequenced sample consisted of whole blood. This sequence was found in an adult who was a healthcare worker with PCR-confirmed SARS-CoV-2 infection or an uninfected control (not recorded which). This chain uses TRBV3-1 with TRBJ1-1; TRBD1 might be the D (5 bases). This chain's CDR3 is CASSQDGQGFPTEAFF. The DNA of the CDR3 is TGTGCCAGCAGCCAAGATGGGCAGGGCTTTCCCACTGAAGCTTTCTTT.